This T cell receptor beta chain stems from a study of CD8 T cells in ankylosing spondylitis. Study results and caveats: Prior work had noted some motif variants in reactive arthritis blood and synovial fluid. Apparently characteristic of ankylosing spondylitis blood was a TCR beta motif (roughly eight highly homologous variants). CD8+ cells made up the disease-linked clones, which were relatively rare in peripheral blood. Researchers reportedly found disease-linked clones significantly enriched in matched ankylosing spondylitis synovial fluid.

For this clonotype: Its antigen is undetermined.

Trimming left V 2 bases short and J 4 bases short, with 15 bases between. Germline assignment: CDR1 SGHDT and CDR2 YYEEEE. The CDR3 contains 15 residues. The TCR beta libraries were generated through quantitative 5'-RACE incorporating molecular barcodes. TCRdb recomputed calls from the 5' RACE reads with MiXCR, one row per CDR3 protein. This sample has fewer than 500,000 distinct CDR3 sequences, with about a fifth found just once. Sample: blood, either unsorted or a sorted T cell fraction (not recorded which). V is TRBV5-6 and J is TRBJ2-5; the D is unclear. The sequence came from a male donor with ankylosing spondylitis. CDR3: CASSFIKRSPETQYF. DNA for the CDR3: TGTGCCAGCAGCTTCATCAAAAGGTCGCCAGAGACCCAGTACTTC.